This T cell receptor (beta chain) was retrieved from a study of shared clonotypes between healthy human individuals. Study results and limitations: On the whole, naive subsets had larger estimated richness than memory subsets had. Rarefaction exposed incomplete sorted-subset sequencing despite large depth.

CD4+ cells underwent separation, giving CD45RA+ naive and CD45RA-negative memory subsets. This clone has more than one count but fewer than ten. Its antigen is not known. Assay used: immunoSEQ multiplex PCR; TCRdb lists only in-frame clones, some missing. The sample shows roughly 2.6 million clones, approximately 94% of them seen only once. The germline CDR1 and CDR2 sequences are SNHLY and FYNNEI. The CDR3 extends over 14 amino acids. With 5 bases removed from V and 10 bases from J, the gap between germline ends came to 15 bases. The J gene is TRBJ1-6, the V gene TRBV2; possible D gene TRBD1, 6 bases. This TCR was sampled from a young man in good health. Source material: naive CD4+ T cells sorted from blood. Subset meaning: CD45RA+ positively selected. CDR3 coding DNA: TGTGCCAGCAGTCGGGACAATTGGGGGTCACCCCTCCACTTT. It codes for CASSRDNWGSPLHF.